Shown below are 3 T cell receptor beta chains from a single sample sequenced in a study of T-cell memory formation after mild COVID-19. TCRdb re-called the 5' RACE reads with MiXCR, one entry per CDR3 protein. The repertoire consists of a few hundred thousand distinct CDR3 sequences, with approximately 25% occurring once and the leading ten covering 7.5% to 10%. The sequencing input was PBMCs or a T cell subset sorted from them (not recorded which). These receptor sequences come from an adult woman who had mild COVID-19 (a few samples of this study predate the infection). Cell type and time point are not known.

This clonotype has only a few counts. The chain combines TRBV29-1 with TRBJ2-3, with 10 bases matching TRBD1. The CDR3 runs 14 residues. Germline CDR1 and CDR2: SQVTM and ANQGSEA. The V and J ends lost 7 bases and 2 bases, in that order; junction bases with no gene match: 6. CDR3 sequence reads: CSAGQGVSTDTQYF. CDR3 bases: TGCAGCGCCGGACAGGGGGTCTCCACAGATACGCAGTATTTT.

This rearrangement joins TRBV5-1 to TRBJ2-2; D is undetermined. The CDR3 spans 15 residues. Germline-derived CDR1 and CDR2 are SGHRS and YFSETQ. V was shortened by 1 base and J by 0 bases, with 7 bases between the two germline ends. The CDR3 here is CASSLSWANTGELFF. The CDR3, as DNA: TGCGCCAGCAGCTTGTCATGGGCGAACACCGGGGAGCTGTTTTTT.

This clonotype was counted between two and nine times. This chain links TRBV7-9 with TRBJ2-3; 7 bases agree with TRBD2. The V gene end was trimmed by 2 bases and the J gene end by 4 bases; junction bases not matched to a gene: 9. From germline, CDR1 is SEHNR and CDR2 FQNEAQ (reference sequence). The CDR3 is 16 amino acids. The DNA for the CDR3 is TGTGCCAGCAGCTTACGACTGACTAGCTCGGCAGATACGCAGTATTTT. It encodes CASSLRLTSSADTQYF. The full variable domain, in which reference TRBV7-9 and TRBJ2-3 provide the parts outside the CDR3, is DTGVSQNPRHKITKRGQNVTFRCDPISEHNRLYWYRQTLGQGPEFLTYFQNEAQLEKSRLLSDRFSAERPKGSFSTLEIQRTEQGDSAMYLCASSLRLTSSADTQYFGPGTRLTVL.